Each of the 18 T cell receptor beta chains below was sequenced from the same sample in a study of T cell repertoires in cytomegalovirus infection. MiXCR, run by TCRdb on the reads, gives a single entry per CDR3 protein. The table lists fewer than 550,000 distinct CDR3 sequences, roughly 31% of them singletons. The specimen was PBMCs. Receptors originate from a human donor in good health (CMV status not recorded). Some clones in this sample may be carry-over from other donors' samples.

CDR3 sequence (DNA): TGTGCCAGTAAGCCCGGGGGACAGGGGTATGGCGGGGGCAACACAGATACGCAGTATTTT. This translates into CASKPGGQGYGGGNTDTQYF. This sequence joins TRBV7-9 and TRBJ2-3; 10 bases match TRBD1. The trim removed 9 bases at V and 2 bases at J, leaving 23 bases unmatched. The V gene's germline CDR1 is SEHNR and CDR2 FQNEAQ (reference sequence). The CDR3 sequence is 20 residues long.

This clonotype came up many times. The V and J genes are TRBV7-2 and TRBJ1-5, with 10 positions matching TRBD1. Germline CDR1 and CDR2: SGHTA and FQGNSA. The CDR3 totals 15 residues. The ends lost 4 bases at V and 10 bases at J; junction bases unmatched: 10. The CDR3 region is CASSSGQGGLYPQHF. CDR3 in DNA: TGTGCCAGCAGCTCAGGACAGGGGGGCCTCTACCCCCAGCATTTT.

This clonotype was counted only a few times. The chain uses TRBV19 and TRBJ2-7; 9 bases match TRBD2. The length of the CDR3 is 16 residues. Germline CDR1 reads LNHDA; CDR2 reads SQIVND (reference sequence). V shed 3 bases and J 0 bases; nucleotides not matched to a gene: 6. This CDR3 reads CASSIQAGGSSYEQYF. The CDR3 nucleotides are TGTGCCAGTAGTATCCAAGCGGGGGGCTCCTCCTACGAGCAGTACTTC.

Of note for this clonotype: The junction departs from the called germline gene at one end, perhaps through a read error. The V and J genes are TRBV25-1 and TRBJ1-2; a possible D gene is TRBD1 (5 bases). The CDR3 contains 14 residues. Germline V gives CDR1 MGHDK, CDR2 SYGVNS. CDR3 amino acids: CASQGPGGSYCYTF. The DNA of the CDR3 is TGTGCCAGCCAGGGACCGGGGGGGTCCTATTGCTACACCTTC.

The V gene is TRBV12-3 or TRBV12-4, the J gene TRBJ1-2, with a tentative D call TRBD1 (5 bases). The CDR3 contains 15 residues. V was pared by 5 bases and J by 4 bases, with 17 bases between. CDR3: CASSPGGETGYGYTF. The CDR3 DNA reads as TGTGCCAGCAGTCCTGGGGGGGAAACTGGCTATGGCTACACCTTC.

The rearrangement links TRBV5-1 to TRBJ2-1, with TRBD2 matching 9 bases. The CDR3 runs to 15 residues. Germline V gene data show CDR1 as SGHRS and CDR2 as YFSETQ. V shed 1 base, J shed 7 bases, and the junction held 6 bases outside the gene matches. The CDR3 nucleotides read TGCGCCAGCAGCTTGATCGCGGGGGGGGAAAATGAGCAGTTCTTC. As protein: CASSLIAGGENEQFF.

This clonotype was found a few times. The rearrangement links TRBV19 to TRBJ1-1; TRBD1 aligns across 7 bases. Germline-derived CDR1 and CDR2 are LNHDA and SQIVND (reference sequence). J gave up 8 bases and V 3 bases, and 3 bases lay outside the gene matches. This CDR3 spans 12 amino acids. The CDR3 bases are TGTGCCAGTAGTATCGGGACAGCCGAAGCTTTCTTT. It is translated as CASSIGTAEAFF.

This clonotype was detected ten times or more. In DNA form, the CDR3 reads TGTGCCAGCAGCCCGACAGGGGGCTCTGGCTACACCTTC. This codes for CASSPTGGSGYTF. V and J are TRBV7-2 and TRBJ1-2, with 10 bases lining up with TRBD1. The germline V gene has CDR1 SGHTA and CDR2 FQGNSA. The CDR3 spans 13 residues. V shed 5 bases and J 7 bases; nucleotides not matched to a gene: 4.

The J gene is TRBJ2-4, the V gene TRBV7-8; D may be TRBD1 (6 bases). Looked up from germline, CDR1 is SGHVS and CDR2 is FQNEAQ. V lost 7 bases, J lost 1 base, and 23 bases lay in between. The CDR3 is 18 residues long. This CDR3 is CASTNRDIVSGAKNIQYF. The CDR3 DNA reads TGTGCCAGCACTAATCGGGACATCGTGTCGGGGGCCAAAAACATTCAGTACTTC.

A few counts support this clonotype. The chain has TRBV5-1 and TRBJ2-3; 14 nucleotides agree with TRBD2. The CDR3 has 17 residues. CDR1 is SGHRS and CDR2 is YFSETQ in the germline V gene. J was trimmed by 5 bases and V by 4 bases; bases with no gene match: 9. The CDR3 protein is CASSLRLAGGPGDTQYF. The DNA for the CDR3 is TGCGCCAGCAGCCTCCGACTAGCGGGGGGGCCGGGAGATACGCAGTATTTT.

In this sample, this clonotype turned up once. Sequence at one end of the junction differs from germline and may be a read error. The CDR3 is CARSPWGGGQGSF. CDR3 bases: TGTGCCAGAAGCCCCTGGGGGGGAGGACAGGGATCCTTC. V usage is TRBV11-2 and J usage is TRBJ2-5, with D maybe TRBD1 (8 bases). Germline lookup yields CDR1 SGHAT and CDR2 FQNNGV. The CDR3 has 13 amino acids. Together with reference TRBV11-2 and TRBJ2-5, the CDR3 gives the full variable domain: EAGVAQSPRYKIIEKRQSVAFWCNPISGHATLYWYQQILGQGPKLLIQFQNNGVVDDSQLPKDRFSAERLKGVDSTLKIQPAKLEDSAVYLCARSPWGGGQGSFGPGTRLLVL.

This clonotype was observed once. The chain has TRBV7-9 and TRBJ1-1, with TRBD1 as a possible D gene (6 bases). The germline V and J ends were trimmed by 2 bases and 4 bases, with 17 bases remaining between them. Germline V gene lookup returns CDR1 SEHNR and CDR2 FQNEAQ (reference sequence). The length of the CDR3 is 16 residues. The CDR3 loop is CASSLTAGARGTEAFF. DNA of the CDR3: TGTGCCAGCAGCTTAACGGCGGGGGCGCGAGGCACTGAAGCTTTCTTT.

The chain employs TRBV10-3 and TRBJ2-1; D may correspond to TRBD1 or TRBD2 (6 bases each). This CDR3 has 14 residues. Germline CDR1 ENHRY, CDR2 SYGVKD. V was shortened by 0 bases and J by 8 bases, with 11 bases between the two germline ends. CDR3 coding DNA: TGTGCCATCAGTGAGTCGGGGGGCCCACATGAGCAGTTCTTC. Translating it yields CAISESGGPHEQFF.

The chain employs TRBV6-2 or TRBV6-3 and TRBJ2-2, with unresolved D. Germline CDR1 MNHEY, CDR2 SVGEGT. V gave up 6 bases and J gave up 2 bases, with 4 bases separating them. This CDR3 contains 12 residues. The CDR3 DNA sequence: TGTGCCAGCAGACCAAACACCGGGGAGCTGTTTTTT. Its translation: CASRPNTGELFF.

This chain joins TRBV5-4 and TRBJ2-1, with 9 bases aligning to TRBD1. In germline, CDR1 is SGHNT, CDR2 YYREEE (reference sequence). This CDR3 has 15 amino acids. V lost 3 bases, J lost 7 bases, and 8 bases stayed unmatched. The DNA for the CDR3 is TGTGCCAGCAGCTCTGCCGGGACAGGGTTGAATGAGCAGTTCTTC. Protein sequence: CASSSAGTGLNEQFF.

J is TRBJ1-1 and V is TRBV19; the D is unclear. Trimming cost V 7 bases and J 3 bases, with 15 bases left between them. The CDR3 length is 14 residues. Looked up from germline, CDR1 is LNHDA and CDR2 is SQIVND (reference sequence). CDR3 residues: CASTTSLGDTEAFF. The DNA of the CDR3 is TGTGCCAGTACCACCTCCCTAGGCGACACTGAAGCTTTCTTT.

The CDR3, as DNA: TGTGCCAGCAGCTACCCAGGGTACTATGGCTACACCTTC. Translation: CASSYPGYYGYTF. The chain combines TRBV7-8 with TRBJ1-2, with D possibly being TRBD1 (5 bases). This CDR3 is 13 amino acids long. The V end was cut by 4 bases, the J end by 3 bases, with 9 bases between. Germline assignment: CDR1 SGHVS and CDR2 FQNEAQ.

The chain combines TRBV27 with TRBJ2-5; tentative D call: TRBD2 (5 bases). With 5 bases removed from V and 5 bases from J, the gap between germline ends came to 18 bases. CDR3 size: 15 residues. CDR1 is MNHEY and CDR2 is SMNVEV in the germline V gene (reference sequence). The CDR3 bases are TGTGCCAGCAGTCCATCTAGCCGCGGGCGGGAGACCCAGTACTTC. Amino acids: CASSPSSRGRETQYF.